Each of the 5 T cell receptor beta chains below was sequenced from the same sample in a study of T cell repertoires in cytomegalovirus infection. TCRdb redid the calling of the reads with MiXCR, one entry per CDR3 protein. The table lists over 90,000 distinct CDR3 sequences, approximately 17% of them singletons. Sample: PBMCs. These receptors were taken from a human donor in good health (CMV status not recorded). Some clones in this sample may be carry-over from other donors' samples.

The CDR3 bases are TGTGCCAGCAGCGCCGACCGCGGCGATACGCAGTATTTT. This codes for CASSADRGDTQYF. The chain combines TRBV7-6 with TRBJ2-3; D is unclear. Per the germline V gene, CDR1 is SGHVS and CDR2 is FNYEAQ. The CDR3 sequence is 13 residues long. Trimming left V 5 bases short and J 6 bases short, with 12 bases between.

This clonotype was picked up many times. The CDR3 sequence: CSGGGGSDTEAFF. CDR3 DNA sequence: TGCAGCGGGGGTGGGGGGTCGGACACTGAAGCTTTCTTT. The V gene is TRBV20-1, the J gene TRBJ1-1; a possible D gene is TRBD1 (5 bases). This CDR3 comprises 13 residues. Germline V gene data show CDR1 as DFQATT and CDR2 as SNEGSKA (reference sequence).

The chain joins TRBV6-1 to TRBJ2-7, with 7 bases fitting TRBD1. Germline CDR1 reads MNHNS; CDR2 reads SASEGT. V lost 8 bases to trimming and J lost 2 bases; unmatched junction nucleotides: 12. This CDR3 comprises 15 residues. As DNA, the CDR3 is TGTGCCAGCGGGACCGGGACAGTCAGACCCTACGAGCAGTACTTC. Amino acids: CASGTGTVRPYEQYF.

The V gene is TRBV20-1, the J gene TRBJ1-2, with TRBD1 matching over 9 bases. CDR1 DFQATT and CDR2 SNEGSKA come from the germline V gene (reference sequence). The V segment lost 0 bases and the J segment 7 bases; nucleotides outside the gene matches: 6. This CDR3 comprises 14 residues. The CDR3 sequence: CSARETGGSPGYTF. In DNA, the CDR3 is TGCAGTGCTAGAGAGACAGGGGGGTCTCCTGGCTACACCTTC.

This clonotype has ten or more counts. V gene TRBV7-2 combines with J gene TRBJ2-7; D unresolved. The germline CDR1 and CDR2 sequences are SGHTA and FQGNSA. V was clipped by 5 bases and J by 6 bases, with 11 bases between them. The CDR3 length is 12 residues. CDR3 coding DNA: TGTGCCAGCAGCCTCTCGCGTGGCGAGCAGTACTTC. This gives the protein CASSLSRGEQYF.